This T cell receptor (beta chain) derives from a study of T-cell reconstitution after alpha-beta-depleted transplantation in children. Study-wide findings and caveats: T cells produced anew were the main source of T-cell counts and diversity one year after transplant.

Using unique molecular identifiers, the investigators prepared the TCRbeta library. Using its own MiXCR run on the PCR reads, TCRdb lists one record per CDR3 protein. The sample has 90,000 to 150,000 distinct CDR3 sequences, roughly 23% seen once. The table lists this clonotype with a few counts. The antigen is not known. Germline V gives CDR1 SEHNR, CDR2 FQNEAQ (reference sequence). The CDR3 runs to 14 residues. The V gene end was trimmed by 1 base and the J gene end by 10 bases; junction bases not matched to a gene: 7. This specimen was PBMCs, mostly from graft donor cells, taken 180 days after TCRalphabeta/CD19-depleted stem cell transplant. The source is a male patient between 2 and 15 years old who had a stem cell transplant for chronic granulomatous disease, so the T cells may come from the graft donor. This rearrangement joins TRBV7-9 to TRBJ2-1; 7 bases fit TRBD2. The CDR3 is CASSLELAWDEQFF. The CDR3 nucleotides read TGTGCCAGCAGCTTAGAACTAGCGTGGGACGAGCAGTTCTTC.